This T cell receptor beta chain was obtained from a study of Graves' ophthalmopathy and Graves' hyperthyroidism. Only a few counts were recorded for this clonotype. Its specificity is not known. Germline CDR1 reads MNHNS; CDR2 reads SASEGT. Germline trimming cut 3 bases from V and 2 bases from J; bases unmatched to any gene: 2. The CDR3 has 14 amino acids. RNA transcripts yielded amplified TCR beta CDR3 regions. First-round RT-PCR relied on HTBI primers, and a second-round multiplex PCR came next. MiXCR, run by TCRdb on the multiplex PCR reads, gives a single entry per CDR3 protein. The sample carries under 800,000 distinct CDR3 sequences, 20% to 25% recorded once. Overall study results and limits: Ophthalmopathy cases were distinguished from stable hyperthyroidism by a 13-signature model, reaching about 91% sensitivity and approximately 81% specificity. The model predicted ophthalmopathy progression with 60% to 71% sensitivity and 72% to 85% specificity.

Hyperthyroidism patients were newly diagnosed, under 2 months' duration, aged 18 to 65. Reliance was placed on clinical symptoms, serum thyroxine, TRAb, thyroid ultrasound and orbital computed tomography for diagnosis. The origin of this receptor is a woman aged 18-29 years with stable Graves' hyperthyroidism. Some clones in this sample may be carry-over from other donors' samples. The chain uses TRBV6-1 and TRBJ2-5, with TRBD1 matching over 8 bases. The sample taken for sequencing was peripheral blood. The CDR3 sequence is CASSENRGQETQYF. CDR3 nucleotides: TGTGCCAGCAGTGAGAACAGGGGGCAAGAGACCCAGTACTTC.